A single sample gave rise to the 8 T cell receptor beta chains below, sequenced in a study of blood T cell repertoires in COVID-19. TCRdb's table, derived via immunoSEQ multiplex PCR, lists solely in-frame clones and lacks some. The table has 180,000 or so clones, about 88% seen once; the top ten hold less than 1%. Sequences were obtained from peripheral blood. The receptors stem from a man between 18 and 29 years old with acute or convalescent COVID-19.

This clone was counted once. The rearrangement links TRBV28 to TRBJ2-3; 7 bases agree with TRBD1. The CDR3 has 15 residues. Trimming took 6 bases from V and 4 from J; bases not matched to a gene: 10. Per germline, CDR1 MDHEN and CDR2 SYDVKM. The CDR3 loop reads CASRENGDSSDTQYF. The CDR3 nucleotides are TGTGCCAGCAGAGAGAATGGGGACAGCTCAGATACGCAGTATTTT. The full variable domain, rest sourced from reference TRBV28 and TRBJ2-3, is DVKVTQSSRYLVKRTGEKVFLECVQDMDHENMFWYRQDPGLGLRLIYFSYDVKMKEKGDIPEGYSVSREKKERFSLILESASTNQTSMYLCASRENGDSSDTQYFGPGTRLTVL.

The V call is TRBV7-8, the J call TRBJ1-5, with a possible D match to TRBD1 (6 bases). CDR3 length: 16 residues. Trimming pared 4 bases from V and 4 bases from J, leaving 17 bases between. Germline V gives CDR1 SGHVS, CDR2 FQNEAQ. CDR3 region: CASSSQGNEVNQPQHF. CDR3 coding DNA: TGTGCCAGCAGCTCACAGGGTAACGAGGTGAATCAGCCCCAGCATTTT.

This chain links TRBV9 with TRBJ2-1; tentative D call: TRBD1 (6 bases). Germline assignment: CDR1 SGDLS and CDR2 YYNGEE. Trimming pared 4 bases from V and 4 bases from J, leaving 12 bases between. The CDR3 totals 14 residues. The CDR3 spells CASSHRDTYNEQFF. Written as DNA, the CDR3 is TGTGCCAGCAGCCACCGGGACACGTACAATGAGCAGTTCTTC.

The chain employs TRBV6-2 or TRBV6-3 and TRBJ2-7; a possible D gene is TRBD1 (6 bases). V lost 2 bases and J 1 base, leaving 21 bases between the germline ends. CDR1 is MNHEY and CDR2 is SVGEGT in the germline V gene. CDR3 size: 18 residues. CDR3 sequence reads: CASSYGGSGTTGSYEQYV. DNA of the CDR3: TGTGCCAGCAGTTACGGGGGTTCCGGGACAACGGGGTCCTACGAGCAGTACGTC.

A single count supports this clone. The CDR3 DNA reads TGTGCCAGCACCTCTAGGGCTAGAGGGTACAATGAGCAGTTCTTC. Translation: CASTSRARGYNEQFF. This chain uses TRBV6-5 with TRBJ2-1; D might be TRBD2 (5 bases). CDR1 and CDR2 from the germline V gene are MNHEY and SVGAGI. V dropped 7 bases and J dropped 4 bases, with 17 bases sitting between them. The CDR3 is made up of 15 amino acids.

Only one count was recorded for this clone. The rearrangement joins TRBV19 to TRBJ2-3; 11 bases align to TRBD1. The CDR3 runs to 15 residues. Trimming removed 7 bases from V and 7 bases from J; junction bases left unmatched: 10. Germline CDR1 reads LNHDA; CDR2 reads SQIVND (reference sequence). CDR3 sequence: CASIPGGTGGNTQYF. In DNA, the CDR3 is TGTGCCAGTATCCCAGGGGGGACAGGGGGAAATACGCAGTATTTT. Combining the CDR3 with reference TRBV19 and TRBJ2-3 gives the whole variable domain DGGITQSPKYLFRKEGQNVTLSCEQNLNHDAMYWYRQDPGQGLRLIYYSQIVNDFQKGDIAEGYSVSREKKESFPLTVTSAQKNPTAFYLCASIPGGTGGNTQYFGPGTRLTVL.

This chain joins TRBV7-8 and TRBJ2-1; 12 bases match TRBD2. V lost 4 bases and J lost 2; bases outside the gene matches: 3. Germline V lookup: CDR1 SGHVS, CDR2 FQNEAQ. The CDR3 runs to 16 residues. CDR3 bases: TGTGCCAGCAGCTCTAGCGGGGGGGCGCCCTACAATGAGCAGTTCTTC. This codes for CASSSSGGAPYNEQFF.

The rearrangement uses TRBV28 and TRBJ2-5; D perhaps matches TRBD1 (8 bases). Germline CDR1 is MDHEN and CDR2 is SYDVKM. CDR3 length equals 15 residues. Trimming pared 4 bases from V and 3 bases from J, leaving 15 bases between. The CDR3 reads CASSSNRGGEETQYF. In DNA, the CDR3 is TGTGCCAGCAGTTCCAACAGGGGGGGGGAAGAGACCCAGTACTTC.